Sequencing of this T cell receptor beta chain was carried out in a study of human T cells and chemical hapten exposure. Study findings and constraints: Given that the donors had alopecia, their immune response may differ from that seen in healthy people. Correlating positively with patch test score were the PT1 expanded TCR counts. No shift was seen in TCRs above 1 in 1000 frequency with DPC sensitization.

TCRdb re-analysed the RACE reads in MiXCR, keeping a single row per CDR3 protein. The sample includes around 77,000 distinct CDR3 sequences, around 9.5% of them seen just once. V gave up 0 bases and J gave up 4 bases, with 10 bases separating them. This CDR3 has 14 residues. Germline V CDR1 and CDR2: SGDLS, YYNGEE. This clonotype was seen ten or more times. Its antigen remains unknown. Specified time point: patch test 1, 2 weeks after DPC sensitization. The treatment is: therapeutic diphenylcyclopropenone sensitization with weekly scalp DPC. It was from unfractionated whole blood that total RNA was extracted.

Source: whole blood, taken in connection with sensitization to the hapten diphenylcyclopropenone (DPC). This receptor was obtained from a woman aged 40 to 50 with alopecia areata. Some clones in this sample may be carry-over from other donors' samples. The V call is TRBV9, the J call TRBJ2-5, with D unresolved. The CDR3 protein is CASSVGVRLETQYF. CDR3 sequence (DNA): TGTGCCAGCAGCGTAGGTGTCAGGCTAGAGACCCAGTACTTC. The entire variable domain, with the rest obtained from reference TRBV9 and TRBJ2-5, is as follows: DSGVTQTPKHLITATGQRVTLRCSPRSGDLSVYWYQQSLDQGLQFLIQYYNGEERAKGNILERFSAQQFPDLHSELNLSSLELGDSALYFCASSVGVRLETQYFGPGTRLLVL.